This T cell receptor beta chain was captured in a study of T cell responses to AZD1222 COVID-19 vaccine. Turning to this clone: Antigen unknown.

The CDR3 totals 12 residues. Germline CDR1 and CDR2: SGHNT and YYREEE (reference sequence). The V and J ends lost 3 bases and 0 bases respectively, with 4 bases between them. TCRdb's copy holds only in-frame clones and misses some; the assay was immunoSEQ multiplex PCR. The data contain approximately 120,000 clones, around 92% of them singletons. General study points: The study found vaccine-associated CD4 TCRs spanning spike, dominant at 160-218 and 743-854.

The sequence derives from an adult in good health. The chain couples TRBV5-4 to TRBJ2-7, with D unclear. Specimen: peripheral blood, collected on day 0 of AZD1222 vaccination. CDR3 DNA: TGTGCCAGCAGCTGGAGCTCCTACGAGCAGTACTTC. Translation: CASSWSSYEQYF. The whole variable domain, remainder taken from reference TRBV5-4 and TRBJ2-7, is ETGVTQSPTHLIKTRGQQVTLRCSSQSGHNTVSWYQQALGQGPQFIFQYYREEENGRGNFPPRFSGLQFPNYSSELNVNALELDDSALYLCASSWSSYEQYFGPGTRLTVT.